The 20 T cell receptor beta chains below all came from one sample that was sequenced in a study of T cells in localized non-small cell lung cancer. The data were produced by immunoSEQ multiplex PCR, yet TCRdb's version contains in-frame clones alone and is incomplete. The table has tens of thousands of clones, roughly 80% seen once. The specimen was peripheral blood mononuclear cells, collected before any cancer treatment. These receptors originate from a man aged 35 to 70 with stage III lung adenocarcinoma.

This chain joins TRBV6-5 and TRBJ2-5, with TRBD2 as a possible D gene (5 bases). V was clipped by 0 bases and J by 3 bases, with 14 bases between them. This CDR3 region has 16 residues. CDR1 MNHEY and CDR2 SVGAGI come from the germline V gene. For the CDR3, the DNA is TGTGCCAGCAGTTACTCCCCCCATGAGAGGGAAGAGACCCAGTACTTC. Translating it yields CASSYSPHEREETQYF.

This clone was observed a few times. The chain couples TRBV28 to TRBJ1-5; D gene uncertain. The CDR3 has 10 amino acids. Trimming pared 6 bases from V and 5 bases from J, leaving 2 bases between. CDR1 is MDHEN and CDR2 is SYDVKM in the germline V gene. CDR3 residues: CASRHQPQHF. The CDR3 nucleotides read TGTGCCAGCAGACATCAGCCCCAGCATTTT.

The chain joins TRBV7-2 to TRBJ2-5; the D is unclear. The length of the CDR3 is 14 residues. Per the germline V gene, CDR1 is SGHTA and CDR2 is FQGNSA. V was shortened by 1 base and J by 5 bases, with 11 bases between the two germline ends. The CDR3 nucleotides read TGTGCCAGCAGCTTAGGTCAGGTGGGGGAGACCCAGTACTTC. Its protein product is CASSLGQVGETQYF.

The rearrangement uses TRBV30 and TRBJ2-1; 9 positions match TRBD2. Germline CDR1 reads GTSNPN; CDR2 reads SVGIG (reference sequence). The CDR3 totals 13 residues. Germline trimming cut 8 bases from V and 12 bases from J; bases unmatched to any gene: 14. The CDR3 nucleotides read TGTGCCGGCGGGGATATCGCGGGAGGGGTGCAGTTCTTC. It specifies CAGGDIAGGVQFF.

The chain joins TRBV27 to TRBJ2-3; D not certain. The CDR3 has 15 residues. In germline, CDR1 is MNHEY, CDR2 SMNVEV (reference sequence). V lost 1 base, J lost 4 bases, and 12 bases lay in between. The CDR3 DNA is TGTGCCAGCAGTTTATGGCCTAGTCGGCCAGATACGCAGTATTTT. It is translated as CASSLWPSRPDTQYF.

The CDR3 loop reads CASLQGFPGETQYF. As DNA, the CDR3 is TGTGCCAGCCTCCAGGGATTTCCCGGAGAGACCCAGTACTTC. The chain is built from TRBV2 and TRBJ2-5; D perhaps matches TRBD1 (5 bases). This CDR3 has 14 amino acids. Trimming removed 8 bases from V and 4 bases from J, with 17 bases in between. The germline V gene has CDR1 SNHLY and CDR2 FYNNEI.

The gene calls are TRBV28 and TRBJ1-5; possibly TRBD1 for D (6 bases). V was shortened by 6 bases and J by 6 bases, with 18 bases between the two germline ends. Germline values: CDR1 MDHEN, CDR2 SYDVKM. The CDR3 sequence is 15 residues long. CDR3 sequence reads: CASSAGHSESQPQHF. Here the CDR3 DNA reads TGTGCCAGCAGCGCGGGACACTCCGAGAGTCAGCCCCAGCATTTT.

The chain recombines TRBV9 with TRBJ2-7, with D perhaps matching TRBD1 (6 bases). Per the germline V gene, CDR1 is SGDLS and CDR2 is YYNGEE. This CDR3 is 14 amino acids long. Between the trimmed V and J ends, which lost 1 base and 1 base, there was a span of 9 bases. CDR3 nucleotide sequence: TGTGCCAGCAGCGTACAGGGGTGGTCCTACGAGCAGTACGTC. It is translated as CASSVQGWSYEQYV.

This chain uses TRBV4-1 with TRBJ1-2, with D unresolved. The V end was cut by 0 bases, the J end by 4 bases, with 12 bases between. The CDR3 spans 15 residues. Germline loops: CDR1 MGHRA, CDR2 YSYEKL. In DNA form, the CDR3 reads TGCGCCAGCAGCCAAGAAGGGTCCGGACCCTATGGCTACACCTTC. Its protein product is CASSQEGSGPYGYTF.

The chain links TRBV28 to TRBJ2-1, with 8 bases fitting TRBD2. Germline loops: CDR1 MDHEN, CDR2 SYDVKM. The CDR3 loop spans 16 amino acids. V shed 3 bases, J shed 14 bases, and the junction held 18 bases outside the gene matches. The CDR3 nucleotides are TGTGCCAGCAGTTTCGCCCAGCACTTGCAGCGGGAGTCTGAGTTCTTC. Residues: CASSFAQHLQRESEFF.

The chain combines TRBV19 with TRBJ1-2; possible D gene TRBD1, 6 bases. Germline values: CDR1 LNHDA, CDR2 SQIVND (reference sequence). CDR3 length: 15 amino acids. V lost 3 bases and J lost 8, with 19 bases in between. CDR3 protein: CASSIPGRQGNGYTF. CDR3 DNA: TGTGCCAGTAGTATCCCCGGTCGGCAGGGGAACGGCTACACCTTC.

V usage is TRBV7-9 and J usage is TRBJ1-4, with D possibly being TRBD1 (5 bases). Germline CDR1 SEHNR, CDR2 FQNEAQ (reference sequence). V dropped 3 bases and J dropped 7 bases, with 12 bases sitting between them. This CDR3 is 14 amino acids long. In DNA form, the CDR3 reads TGTGCCAGCAGCTTCTACAGACAGACTGAAAAACTGTTTTTT. Its protein is CASSFYRQTEKLFF.

The gene calls are TRBV2 and TRBJ1-1; D possibly corresponds to TRBD1 (6 bases). Trimming removed 6 bases from V and 3 bases from J, with 20 bases in between. Germline CDR1 SNHLY, CDR2 FYNNEI. This CDR3 has 16 amino acids. The CDR3 DNA reads as TGTGCCAGCAGCCCTACCACAGGGAGGGTTTACACTGAAGCTTTCTTT. Its translation is CASSPTTGRVYTEAFF.

The genes are TRBV10-2 and TRBJ2-2, with TRBD1 matching over 8 bases. Germline V gene data show CDR1 as WSHSY and CDR2 as SAAADI. This CDR3 is 15 amino acids long. V lost 10 bases, J lost 5 bases, and 12 bases stayed unmatched. The CDR3 loop is CAISSGTGDTGELFF. As DNA, the CDR3 is TGCGCCATCTCCTCCGGGACAGGAGATACCGGGGAGCTGTTTTTT.

The genes are TRBV5-6 and TRBJ1-2; 8 nucleotides agree with TRBD1. Unmatched junction bases numbered 14, after V lost 4 bases and J lost 6 bases. Germline lookup yields CDR1 SGHDT and CDR2 YYEEEE. The CDR3 loop spans 16 amino acids. The CDR3 loop is CASSRRGLQGADGYTF. As DNA, the CDR3 is TGTGCCAGCAGCCGGAGGGGTCTCCAGGGGGCTGATGGCTACACCTTC.

The chain uses TRBV28 and TRBJ1-3; TRBD1 matches 7 bases. The length of the CDR3 is 15 residues. V lost 6 bases, J lost 4 bases, and 9 bases stayed unmatched. CDR1 is MDHEN, CDR2 SYDVKM, per germline. In nucleotides, the CDR3 is TGTGCCAGCAGACCCCGACAGGGCCCAGGAAACACCATATATTTT. Translating it yields CASRPRQGPGNTIYF.

V is TRBV7-9 and J is TRBJ1-6; D unresolved. The germline V gene encodes CDR1 SEHNR and CDR2 FQNEAQ (reference sequence). CDR3 size: 16 residues. Trimming took off 5 bases at V and 4 bases at J, with 15 bases between the two ends. The CDR3 loop is CASSPLSSFYNSPLHF. The CDR3 DNA reads as TGTGCCAGCAGCCCGCTCAGTTCTTTTTATAATTCACCCCTCCACTTT.

J is TRBJ1-2 and V is TRBV28; a possible D gene is TRBD1 (6 bases). Germline CDR1 is MDHEN and CDR2 is SYDVKM. CDR3 length: 12 residues. The germline V and J ends were trimmed by 1 base and 8 bases, with 8 bases remaining between them. This chain's CDR3 is CASSLSDRGYTF. CDR3 coding DNA: TGTGCCAGCAGTTTATCAGACAGGGGCTACACCTTC.

This clone occurred a few times. The chain recombines TRBV2 with TRBJ1-1; the match to TRBD1 covers 8 bases. V was clipped by 6 bases and J by 6 bases; unmatched bases: 6. Germline V CDR1 and CDR2: SNHLY, FYNNEI. This CDR3 comprises 13 residues. DNA of the CDR3: TGTGCCAGCAGGACAGGGGAGGGGGCTGAAGCTTTCTTT. Translating it yields CASRTGEGAEAFF.

The V and J genes are TRBV18 and TRBJ2-3; a possible D gene is TRBD2 (6 bases). The CDR3 consists of 17 residues. The germline CDR1 and CDR2 sequences are KGHSH and LQKENI. V gave up 4 bases and J gave up 2 bases, with 19 bases separating them. CDR3 protein: CASSLTGGATATDTQYF. In DNA form, the CDR3 reads TGTGCCAGCTCACTCACAGGAGGGGCAACTGCCACAGATACGCAGTATTTT.